The rows below give T cell receptor beta chains drawn from one sample of a study of cytomegalovirus exposure and HLA in healthy donors. Repertoires were generated with immunoSEQ multiplex PCR, while TCRdb's copy carries only in-frame clones and drops some. The sample holds 150,000 to 200,000 clones; 75% to 90% are singletons and the top ten take about a sixth. Sequenced input: PBMCs. These receptors were collected from a man aged 18 to 29 in good health and CMV-seropositive. Both conserved end residues are part of each CDR3. D genes are given only for firm matches. Clone size is given for some rows only: seen once, a few or many times, or a class if the clone is expanded.

TRBJ2-7 TRBV5-1 TRBD1 . 14 CASSLGTGTYEQYF TGCGCCAGCAGCTTGGGGACAGGGACCTACGAGCAGTACTTC
TRBJ2-7 TRBV2 TRBD1 few 14 CASKNRQGAYEQYF TGTGCCAGCAAGAACCGACAGGGGGCGTACGAGCAGTACTTC
TRBJ1-5 TRBV27 . . 14 CASSLRGPNQPQHF TGTGCCAGCAGTCTCAGGGGACCCAATCAGCCCCAGCATTTT
TRBJ1-5 TRBV19 TRBD1 . 13 CASRGQINQPQHF TGTGCCAGTAGGGGACAGATAAATCAGCCCCAGCATTTT
TRBJ1-2 TRBV28 . . 16 CASSSLLGRPNYGYTF TGTGCCAGCAGTTCGCTGCTGGGCCGACCAAACTATGGCTACACCTTC
TRBJ1-3 TRBV9 . . 18 CASSVADETEASGNTIYF TGTGCCAGCAGCGTAGCTGATGAGACAGAGGCCTCTGGAAACACCATATATTTT
TRBJ2-7 TRBV7-2 . few 14 CASSRSRPDYEQYF TGTGCCAGCAGCCGTAGCAGACCCGACTACGAGCAGTACTTC
TRBJ2-1 TRBV7-6 TRBD2 . 13 CASSRLTSDEQFF TGTGCCAGCAGCCGACTGACTAGCGATGAGCAGTTCTTC
TRBJ2-2 TRBV7-2 TRBD2 . 16 CASSLVAGGPAGELFF TGTGCCAGCAGCTTAGTGGCGGGAGGGCCCGCCGGGGAGCTGTTTTTT
TRBJ2-1 TRBV19 TRBD2 . 15 CASGPGGGWYNEQFF TGTGCCAGTGGTCCGGGAGGGGGATGGTACAATGAGCAGTTCTTC
TRBJ2-7 TRBV28 TRBD1 . 14 CASSLRTGTYEQYF TGTGCCAGCAGTTTAAGGACAGGGACCTACGAGCAGTACTTC
TRBJ2-4 TRBV5-1 TRBD1 . 16 CASSPTGDEAKNIQYF TGCGCCAGCAGCCCGACAGGGGACGAGGCCAAAAACATTCAGTACTTC
TRBJ2-2 TRBV18 . . 15 CASSPPGRDTGELFF TGTGCCAGCTCACCACCGGGCAGGGACACCGGGGAGCTGTTTTTT
TRBJ2-7 TRBV9 TRBD1 . 14 CASGGTGGSYEQYF TGTGCCAGTGGGGGGACAGGGGGGAGTTACGAGCAGTACTTC
TRBJ1-1 TRBV27 . . 14 CASSPHAGFTEAFF TGTGCCAGCAGCCCCCATGCGGGGTTCACTGAAGCTTTCTTT
TRBJ2-1 TRBV27 . . 14 CASSLMAGHNEQFF TGTGCCAGCAGTTTAATGGCGGGTCACAATGAGCAGTTCTTC
TRBJ1-1 TRBV9 . . 12 CASSSQDTEAFF TGTGCCAGCAGCTCCCAGGACACTGAAGCTTTCTTT
TRBJ2-3 TRBV19 TRBD2 . 17 CASRKPGLAGMTDTQYF TGTGCCAGTAGAAAACCGGGACTAGCGGGTATGACAGATACGCAGTATTTT
TRBJ2-1 TRBV29-1 TRBD1 . 13 CSIGKGAYNEQFF TGCAGCATTGGGAAGGGGGCTTACAATGAGCAGTTCTTC
TRBJ2-7 TRBV19 TRBD2 once 17 CASRHRWLADFRYEQYF TGTGCCAGTAGACACAGGTGGCTAGCGGACTTCCGGTACGAGCAGTACTTC
TRBJ2-5 TRBV9 TRBD1 few 13 CASSNGQGGTQYF TGTGCCAGCAGCAACGGACAGGGAGGGACCCAGTACTTC
TRBJ2-7 TRBV7-2 . . 14 CASSFGQGPYEQYF TGTGCCAGCAGCTTTGGGCAGGGGCCTTACGAGCAGTACTTC
TRBJ2-7 TRBV27 TRBD2 . 12 CAVQTSGGEQYF TGTGCCGTCCAGACTAGCGGGGGGGAGCAGTACTTC
TRBJ1-4 TRBV19 . . 15 CASSASPTPYGKLFF TGTGCCAGTAGTGCCTCACCTACCCCCTACGGAAAACTGTTTTTT
TRBJ2-1 TRBV28 TRBD2 . 16 CASSPTSGPSYNEQFF TGTGCCAGCAGTCCGACTAGCGGGCCCTCCTACAATGAGCAGTTCTTC
TRBJ2-1 TRBV28 . . 12 CATATYYNEQFF TGTGCCACCGCCACCTACTACAATGAGCAGTTCTTC
TRBJ2-1 TRBV28 . . 17 CASRLGGNLETYNEQFF TGTGCCAGCAGATTGGGGGGAAACCTTGAGACCTACAATGAGCAGTTCTTC
TRBJ2-3 TRBV5-1 TRBD2 . 15 CASSLDGRSTDTQYF TGCGCCAGCAGCCTCGACGGGAGGTCCACAGATACGCAATATTTT
TRBJ2-1 TRBV2 TRBD2 . 16 CASTGSGTSSYNEQFF TGTGCCAGCACTGGAAGCGGGACTAGCTCCTACAATGAGCAGTTCTTC
TRBJ2-7 TRBV12-5 TRBD1 . 14 CASAYGQGAYEQYF TGTGCTAGTGCCTATGGACAGGGGGCCTACGAGCAGTACTTC
TRBJ1-1 TRBV7-6 . . 16 CASSRGPGGMNTEAFF TGTGCCAGCAGCCGGGGCCCGGGGGGCATGAACACTGAAGCTTTCTTT
TRBJ2-1 TRBV11-2 . . 16 CASSLVRGSSYNEQFF TGTGCCAGCAGCTTAGTCAGGGGTAGCTCCTACAATGAGCAGTTCTTC
TRBJ2-1 TRBV5-1 TRBD2 . 16 CASSFFTSGSGNEQFF TGCGCCAGCAGCTTTTTTACTAGCGGGAGTGGGAATGAGCAGTTCTTC